The rows below give T cell receptor beta chains drawn from one sample of a study of T cell responses to AZD1222 COVID-19 vaccine. Libraries were prepared by immunoSEQ multiplex PCR; TCRdb keeps only in-frame clonotypes and omits some of them. Altogether more than 100,000 clones are present, about 88% being singletons, with the ten largest covering 2.4%. The source was peripheral blood, collected on day 0 of AZD1222 vaccination. These receptors were obtained from an adult in good health. Each CDR3 is given with its conserved first and last residue. A D gene is named only where the DNA matches it firmly. Expanded clones are given a class, and other clones once, few, many or no size at all.

j_gene,d_gene,abundance,v_gene,CDR3nt,CDR3aa
TRBJ2-5,.,.,TRBV19,TGTGCCAGTTCAAGCGGGGAGACCCAGTACTTC,CASSSGETQYF
TRBJ2-1,.,once,TRBV5-1,TGCGCCAGCAGCATTAGCGGTTTGGGCTACAATGAGCAGTTCTTC,CASSISGLGYNEQFF
TRBJ1-1,.,.,TRBV28,TGTGCCAGCAGTTTGCTAGGATCAAGCACTGAAGCTTTCTTT,CASSLLGSSTEAFF
TRBJ2-3,.,.,TRBV6-6,TGTGCCAGCACTTCCTACCCGGGCACAGATACGCAGTATTTT,CASTSYPGTDTQYF
TRBJ1-4,.,once,TRBV2,TGTGCCAGCAGTTCGGTTTCTCGCGCAGGAAAACTGTTTTTT,CASSSVSRAGKLFF
TRBJ2-3,.,.,TRBV23-1,TGCGCCAGCAGTCAATCTCTCTGGACTCATATCGGCACAGATACGCAGTATTTT,CASSQSLWTHIGTDTQYF
TRBJ2-7,TRBD2,.,TRBV5-1,TGCGCCAGCAGCTTGGTGGCTAGCGGAGACTACGAGCAGTACTTC,CASSLVASGDYEQYF
TRBJ1-1,.,.,TRBV29-1,TGCAGCGTTGTTACAATGGGTTCGGGAACTGAAGCTTTCTTT,CSVVTMGSGTEAFF
TRBJ2-7,.,few,TRBV7-8,TGTGCCAGCAGCCCCCCCCCGGCGGGCGCCGAGCAGTACTTC,CASSPPPAGAEQYF
TRBJ1-1,.,.,TRBV19,TGTGCCAGTAGCCCTAGTGGGGTCGGTGTGAACACTGAAGCTTTCTTT,CASSPSGVGVNTEAFF
TRBJ1-4,.,.,TRBV28,TGTGCCAGCACCTTGGGGGGAGGGGGTGAAAAACTGTTTTTT,CASTLGGGGEKLFF
TRBJ2-3,.,once,TRBV28,TGTGCCAGCAGTTTCTCGGGACCGGGCCCCAAGTATTTT,CASSFSGPGPKYF
TRBJ1-5,TRBD1,.,TRBV19,TGTGCCAGTATCGGACAGGGCGTTTCGCAGCCCCAGCATTTT,CASIGQGVSQPQHF
TRBJ2-7,.,.,TRBV5-1,TGCGCCAGCAGCACCCCGCGCGGGGAAGGACACGAGCAGTACTTC,CASSTPRGEGHEQYF
TRBJ2-3,.,.,TRBV27,TGTGCCAGCAGTCTAGGAAGCGGGACAGATACGCAGTATTTT,CASSLGSGTDTQYF
TRBJ2-7,.,.,TRBV18,TGTGCCAGCTCCCGGGCAGGTAGTCCCTACGAGCAGTACTTC,CASSRAGSPYEQYF
TRBJ1-5,.,.,TRBV28,TGTGCCAGCAGTTTGGACTCAACCCAGCCCCAGCATTTT,CASSLDSTQPQHF
TRBJ2-2,TRBD1,.,TRBV16,TGTGCCAGCACGATGGCTTCGACAGGGACCGGGGAGCTGTTTTTT,CASTMASTGTGELFF
TRBJ1-4,TRBD1,.,TRBV7-9,TGTGCCAGCAGCCGACAGGGGACGCGGGAAAAACTGTTTTTT,CASSRQGTREKLFF
TRBJ1-6,.,.,TRBV2,TGTGCCAGCAGTGTAGGACAGAGAGATAATTCACCCCTCCACTTT,CASSVGQRDNSPLHF
TRBJ2-7,.,.,TRBV10-3,TGTGCCATCTCCCGCAATCCGAGCGGAAGTTCCTACGAGCAGTACTTC,CAISRNPSGSSYEQYF
TRBJ1-1,TRBD1,.,TRBV15,TGTGCCACCAGCAGAGACGGACAGGGGGGCACTGAAGCTTTCTTT,CATSRDGQGGTEAFF
TRBJ1-4,.,few,TRBV7-3,TGTGCCAGCTCGGCAGGGGTGAATGAAAAACTGTTTTTT,CASSAGVNEKLFF
TRBJ1-3,TRBD1,once,TRBV5-1,TGCGCCAGCAGCCCCCAGGGGGCATCTGGAAACACCATATATTTT,CASSPQGASGNTIYF